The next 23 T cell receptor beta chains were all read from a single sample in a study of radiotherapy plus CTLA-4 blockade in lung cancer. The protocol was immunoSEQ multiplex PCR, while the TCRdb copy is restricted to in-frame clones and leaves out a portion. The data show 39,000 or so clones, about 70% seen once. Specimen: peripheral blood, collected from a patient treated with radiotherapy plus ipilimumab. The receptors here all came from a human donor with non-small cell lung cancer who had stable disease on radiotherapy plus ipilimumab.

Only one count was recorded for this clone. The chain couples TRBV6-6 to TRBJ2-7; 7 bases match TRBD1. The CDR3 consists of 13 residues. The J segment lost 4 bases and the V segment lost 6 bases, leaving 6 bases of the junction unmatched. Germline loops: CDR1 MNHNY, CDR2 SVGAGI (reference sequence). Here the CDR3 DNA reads TGTGCCAGCAGGCCGGGACAGCGTTACGAGCAGTACTTC. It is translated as CASRPGQRYEQYF.

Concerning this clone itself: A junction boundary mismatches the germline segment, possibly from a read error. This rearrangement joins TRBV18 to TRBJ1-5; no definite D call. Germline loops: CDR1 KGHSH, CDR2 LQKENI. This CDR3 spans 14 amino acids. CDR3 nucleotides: TGTGCCAGCTCACCAACGGCAGGCAATCAGCCCCTGCATTTT. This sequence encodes CASSPTAGNQPLHF.

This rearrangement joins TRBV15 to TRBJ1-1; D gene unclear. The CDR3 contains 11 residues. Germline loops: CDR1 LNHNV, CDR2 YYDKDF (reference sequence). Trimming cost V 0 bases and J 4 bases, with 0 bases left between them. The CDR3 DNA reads TGTGCCACCAGCAGAGACACTGAAGCTTTCTTT. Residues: CATSRDTEAFF.

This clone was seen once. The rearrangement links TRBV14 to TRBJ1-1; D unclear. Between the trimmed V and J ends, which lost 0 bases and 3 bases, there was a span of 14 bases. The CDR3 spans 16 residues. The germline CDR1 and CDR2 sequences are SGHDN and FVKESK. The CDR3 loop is CASSQESHRKDTEAFF. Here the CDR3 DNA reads TGTGCCAGCAGCCAAGAATCTCACCGTAAGGACACTGAAGCTTTCTTT. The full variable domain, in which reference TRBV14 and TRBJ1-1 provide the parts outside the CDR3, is EAGVTQFPSHSVIEKGQTVTLRCDPISGHDNLYWYRRVMGKEIKFLLHFVKESKQDESGMPNNRFLAERTGGTYSTLKVQPAELEDSGVYFCASSQESHRKDTEAFFGQGTRLTVV.

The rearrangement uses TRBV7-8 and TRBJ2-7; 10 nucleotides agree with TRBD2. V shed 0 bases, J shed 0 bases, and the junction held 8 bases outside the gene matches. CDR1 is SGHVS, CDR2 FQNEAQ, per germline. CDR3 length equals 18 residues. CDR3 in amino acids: CASSLAGGTSATSYEQYF. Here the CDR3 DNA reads TGTGCCAGCAGCTTAGCGGGCGGGACTAGCGCGACCTCCTACGAGCAGTACTTC.

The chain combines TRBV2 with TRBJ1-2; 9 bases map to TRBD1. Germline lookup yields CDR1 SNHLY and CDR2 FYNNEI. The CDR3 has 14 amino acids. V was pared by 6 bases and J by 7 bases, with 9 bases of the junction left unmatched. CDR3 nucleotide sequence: TGTGCCAGCAGAGAGGACAGGGGATATCGTGGCTACACCTTC. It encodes CASREDRGYRGYTF.

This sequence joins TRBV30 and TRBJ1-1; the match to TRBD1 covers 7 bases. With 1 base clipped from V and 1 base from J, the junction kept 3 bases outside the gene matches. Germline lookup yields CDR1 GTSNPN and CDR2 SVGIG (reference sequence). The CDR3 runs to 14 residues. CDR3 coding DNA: TGTGCCTGGAGTGGGGACAGACGGAACACTGAAGCTTTCTTT. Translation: CAWSGDRRNTEAFF.

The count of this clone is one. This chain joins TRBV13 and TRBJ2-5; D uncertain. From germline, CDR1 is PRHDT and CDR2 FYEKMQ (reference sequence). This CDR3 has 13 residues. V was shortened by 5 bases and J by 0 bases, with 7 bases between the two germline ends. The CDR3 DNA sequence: TGTGCCAGCAGCGCACACAACCAAGAGACCCAGTACTTC. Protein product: CASSAHNQETQYF.

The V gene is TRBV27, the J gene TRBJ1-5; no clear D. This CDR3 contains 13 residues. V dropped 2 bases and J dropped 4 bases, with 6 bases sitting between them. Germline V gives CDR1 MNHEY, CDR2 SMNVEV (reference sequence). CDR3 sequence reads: CASSLERNQPQHF. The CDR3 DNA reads TGTGCCAGCAGTTTAGAACGAAATCAGCCCCAGCATTTT.

The CDR3: CSVERSAEKAFF. CDR3 nucleotide sequence: TGCAGCGTTGAAAGGTCGGCAGAAAAAGCTTTCTTT. The chain links TRBV29-1 to TRBJ1-1; the D is unclear. CDR1 and CDR2 from the germline V gene are SQVTM and ANQGSEA. V was pared by 2 bases and J by 9 bases, with 13 bases between. The CDR3 consists of 12 residues.

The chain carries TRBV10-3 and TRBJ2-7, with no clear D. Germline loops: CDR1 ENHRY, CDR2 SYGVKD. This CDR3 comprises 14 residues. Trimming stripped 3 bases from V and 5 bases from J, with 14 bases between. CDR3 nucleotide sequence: TGTGCCATCAGTGACCCGAGAGTACCTAACGAGCAGTACTTC. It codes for CAISDPRVPNEQYF.

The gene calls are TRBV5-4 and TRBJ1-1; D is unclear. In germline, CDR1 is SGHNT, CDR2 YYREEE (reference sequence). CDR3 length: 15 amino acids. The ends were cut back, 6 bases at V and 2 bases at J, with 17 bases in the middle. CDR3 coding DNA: TGTGCCAGCACCTCCCGGGTGCCGGTTAACACTGAAGCTTTCTTT. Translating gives CASTSRVPVNTEAFF.

The chain's CDR3 is CASSPLDEAFF. CDR3 coding DNA: TGTGCCAGCTCACCCCTAGATGAAGCTTTCTTT. V usage is TRBV18 and J usage is TRBJ1-1; D unclear. The germline V gene has CDR1 KGHSH and CDR2 LQKENI. This CDR3 spans 11 amino acids. Trimming removed 3 bases at V and 7 bases at J, with 6 bases between.

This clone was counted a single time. CDR3 bases: TGTGCCAGCAGACACACAGGGGGTAGCAATCAGCCCCAGCATTTT. This translates into CASRHTGGSNQPQHF. J is TRBJ1-5 and V is TRBV6-5; 8 nucleotides align to TRBD1. The length of the CDR3 is 15 residues. Germline V gene lookup returns CDR1 MNHEY and CDR2 SVGAGI. V was pared by 6 bases and J by 0 bases, with 4 bases of the junction left unmatched.

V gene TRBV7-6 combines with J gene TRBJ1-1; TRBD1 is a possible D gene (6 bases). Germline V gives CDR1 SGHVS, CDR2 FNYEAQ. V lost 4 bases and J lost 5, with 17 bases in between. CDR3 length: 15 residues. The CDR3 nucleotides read TGTGCCAGCAGCTCCTCAGGGGCCTGGGGGACTGAAGCTTTCTTT. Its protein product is CASSSSGAWGTEAFF.

DNA for the CDR3: TGTGCCAGCAGGGTTAGCGGGGGGAACGAGCAGTACTTC. It codes for CASRVSGGNEQYF. This sequence joins TRBV7-2 and TRBJ2-7, with 10 nucleotides matching TRBD2. Germline V gene sequence: CDR1 SGHTA, CDR2 FQGNSA. V trimming: 6 bases; J trimming: 5 bases; junction bases outside the gene matches: 4. This CDR3 is built from 13 residues.

The CDR3 DNA reads TGTGCCAGCAGTGAGACTAGCGGGGGAGGCACAGATACGCAGTATTTT. Translated: CASSETSGGGTDTQYF. The chain combines TRBV6-1 with TRBJ2-3, with 12 nucleotides matching TRBD2. V shed 3 bases and J 1 base; nucleotides not matched to a gene: 2. This CDR3 region has 16 residues. CDR1 and CDR2 from the germline V gene are MNHNS and SASEGT.

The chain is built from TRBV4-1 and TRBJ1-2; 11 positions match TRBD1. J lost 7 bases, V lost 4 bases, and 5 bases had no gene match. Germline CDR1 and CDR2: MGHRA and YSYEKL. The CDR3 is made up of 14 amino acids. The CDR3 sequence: CASSLGQGAGGYTF. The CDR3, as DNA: TGCGCCAGCAGCCTCGGACAGGGGGCAGGTGGCTACACCTTC.

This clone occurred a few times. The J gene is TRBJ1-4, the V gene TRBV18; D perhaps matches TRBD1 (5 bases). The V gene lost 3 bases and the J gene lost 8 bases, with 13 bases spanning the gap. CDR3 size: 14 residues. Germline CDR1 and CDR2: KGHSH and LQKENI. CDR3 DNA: TGTGCCAGCTCACCGGGACTGGGAGAAGAAAAACTGTTTTTT. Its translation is CASSPGLGEEKLFF. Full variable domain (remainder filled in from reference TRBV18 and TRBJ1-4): NAGVMQNPRHLVRRRGQEARLRCSPMKGHSHVYWYRQLPEEGLKFMVYLQKENIIDESGMPKERFSAEFPKEGPSILRIQQVVRGDSAAYFCASSPGLGEEKLFFGSGTQLSVL.

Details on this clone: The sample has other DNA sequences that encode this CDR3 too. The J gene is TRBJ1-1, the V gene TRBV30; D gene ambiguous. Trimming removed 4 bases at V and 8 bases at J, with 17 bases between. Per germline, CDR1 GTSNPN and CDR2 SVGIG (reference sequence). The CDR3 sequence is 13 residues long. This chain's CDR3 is CAWTPNVAGEAFF. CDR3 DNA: TGTGCCTGGACTCCCAACGTTGCCGGCGAAGCTTTCTTT.

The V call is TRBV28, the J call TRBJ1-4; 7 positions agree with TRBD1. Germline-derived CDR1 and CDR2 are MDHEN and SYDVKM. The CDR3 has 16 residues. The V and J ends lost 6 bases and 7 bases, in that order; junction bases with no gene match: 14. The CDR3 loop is CASSSIYDRVGEKLFF. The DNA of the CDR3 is TGTGCCAGCAGCTCAATTTACGACAGGGTTGGTGAAAAACTGTTTTTT.

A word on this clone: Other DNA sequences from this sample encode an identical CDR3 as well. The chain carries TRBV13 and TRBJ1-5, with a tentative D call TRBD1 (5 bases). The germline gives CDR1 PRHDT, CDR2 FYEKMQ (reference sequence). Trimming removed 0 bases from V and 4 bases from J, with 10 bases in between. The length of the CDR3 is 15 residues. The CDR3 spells CASSLGRARNQPQHF. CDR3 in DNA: TGTGCCAGCAGCTTAGGCAGGGCCAGAAATCAGCCCCAGCATTTT.

As DNA, the CDR3 is TGTGCCACCAGCAGAGATAGGCAGGGACCCGATGGCTACACCTTC. Its translation is CATSRDRQGPDGYTF. The rearrangement uses TRBV15 and TRBJ1-2, with D perhaps TRBD1 (5 bases). CDR3 length: 15 amino acids. V was shortened by 0 bases and J by 6 bases, with 14 bases between the two germline ends. The V gene's germline CDR1 is LNHNV and CDR2 YYDKDF (reference sequence).